Reported below is one TCR beta chain. The antigen is unknown. These data come from a study of cytomegalovirus exposure and HLA in healthy donors. Study-level information: In terms of ancestry, the Caucasian-associated cluster contained around four fifths of the approximately 380 genotyped donors.

A multiplex PCR was run with 60 Vbeta primers and 13 Jbeta primers. TCRdb's table, derived via immunoSEQ multiplex PCR, lists solely in-frame clones and lacks some. The table lists under 200,000 clones. V was clipped by 2 bases and J by 3 bases, with 14 bases between them. Germline lookup yields CDR1 MNHEY and CDR2 SMNVEV (reference sequence). This CDR3 has 15 amino acids. Study-wide results and caveats: A list of 164 TCR beta chains associated with cytomegalovirus was given. Donors were assumed by presence/absence analyses to have roughly uniform sequencing depth.

Input material: PBMCs. J is TRBJ2-7 and V is TRBV27; weak D call: TRBD2 (5 bases). The sequence was obtained from a man between 25 and 39 years old in good health and CMV-seronegative. Here the CDR3 DNA reads TGTGCCAGCAGTTTACTGACCACCGGGGACTACGAGCAGTACTTC. As protein: CASSLLTTGDYEQYF.